Listed below are T cell receptor beta chains from one sample, sequenced in a study of cytomegalovirus exposure and HLA in healthy donors. Data came from immunoSEQ multiplex PCR; TCRdb stores just in-frame clones and leaves some out. Among 200,000 to 250,000 clones listed, approximately 80% were seen once. The specimen was PBMCs. These TCRs come from a young man in good health and CMV-seronegative. CDR3s include the opening cysteine and the closing phenylalanine or tryptophan. D genes are given only for firm matches. Size is omitted from some rows. Given values are once, few, many or a class for expanded clones.

j_call clone_size d_call v_call cdr3_nt cdr3_aa
TRBJ2-3 . TRBD1 TRBV6-5 TGTGCCAGCAGTACCCACAGGGGGCGGGATCAGCCCCAGTATTTT CASSTHRGRDQPQYF
TRBJ2-7 few . TRBV19 TGTGCCAGTAGGAGGGACATACTATCCTACGAGCAGTACTTC CASRRDILSYEQYF
TRBJ2-1 . . TRBV19 TGTGCCAGTAGTATCGGGGTTTTGCGGGGGCGGTCCTACAATGAGCAGTTCTTC CASSIGVLRGRSYNEQFF
TRBJ2-1 . TRBD2 TRBV27 TGTGCCAGCAGGGGACTAGCGGGACGGAATGAGCAGTTCTTC CASRGLAGRNEQFF
TRBJ2-3 . TRBD1 TRBV29-1 TGCAGCGTTCCTACAGGGGGTCGGGCAGATACGCAGTATTTT CSVPTGGRADTQYF
TRBJ2-7 . . TRBV6-5 TGTGCCAGCAGTTCTCCCCGGACAGCCAACGAGCAGTACTTC CASSSPRTANEQYF
TRBJ1-5 . TRBD1 TRBV6-5 TGTGCCAGCAGTAGGACAGGAGCCAATCAGCCCCAGCATTTT CASSRTGANQPQHF
TRBJ1-4 . . TRBV4-1 TGCGCCAGCAGCCGAGGCCCAGGGTTTGGTAATGAAAAACTGTTTTTT CASSRGPGFGNEKLFF
TRBJ2-3 . TRBD2 TRBV7-2 TGTGCCAGCAGCTCTCCTAGCGGGGGGGGATTGAATACGCAGTATTTT CASSSPSGGGLNTQYF
TRBJ1-3 . TRBD1 TRBV18 TGTGCCAGCTCACCTTTCGGGACAGGTCCCTCTGGAAACACCATATATTTT CASSPFGTGPSGNTIYF
TRBJ1-6 . . TRBV9 TGTGCCAGCAGTGACGGGAGTCAGCATAATTCACCCCTCCACTTT CASSDGSQHNSPLHF
TRBJ2-1 . TRBD1 TRBV6-5 TGTGCCAGCATGCGGGACAGGGGATACAATGAGCAGTTCTTC CASMRDRGYNEQFF
TRBJ1-2 . . TRBV19 TGTGCCAGTAGTCTCCACCTATCTCTGCAGGGCAGAGACTATGGCTACACCTTC CASSLHLSLQGRDYGYTF
TRBJ2-7 once . TRBV6-1 TGTGCCAGCAGTGGAGGGGGGGTTTCTCGCAACGAGCAGTACTTC CASSGGGVSRNEQYF
TRBJ1-5 . . TRBV2 TGTGCCAGCAGTGAGACAACGGTTCAGCCCCAGCATTTT CASSETTVQPQHF
TRBJ2-7 few . TRBV2 TGTGCCAGCAGTGAAGCAGACGGGAGCTCCTACGAGCAGTACTTC CASSEADGSSYEQYF
TRBJ2-3 . TRBD1 TRBV19 TGTGCCAGTAGCAACGGACAGGTGTCTAGCACAGATACGCAGTATTTT CASSNGQVSSTDTQYF
TRBJ2-1 . TRBD1 TRBV5-1 TGCGCCAGCAGCTTCTTGGACAGGAATGAGCAGTTCTTC CASSFLDRNEQFF
TRBJ2-7 . . TRBV4-3 TGCGCCAGCAGCCAAGATCTGAGTAGCCGGTACGAGCAGTACTTC CASSQDLSSRYEQYF
TRBJ1-3 once . TRBV27 TGTGCCAGCAGTTCGGGAAACACCATATATTTT CASSSGNTIYF